Each of the 8 T cell receptor beta chains below was sequenced from the same sample in a study of CD8+ T cells in alopecia areata. Sample treatment: oral pan-JAK inhibitor, 5-10 mg twice daily. RNA was extracted and reverse transcribed into cDNA as the sequencing template. Data came from immunoSEQ multiplex PCR; TCRdb stores just in-frame clones and leaves some out. The top ten clones hold 0.9% to 0.95% of a sample with around 300,000 clones, 50% to 75% of them seen once. This sample comprised CD4+ T cells sorted from blood, obtained at roughly week 52, from a patient treated with tofacitinib. The receptors derive from a human donor with alopecia areata.

This clone came up once. The chain uses TRBV7-9 and TRBJ2-1; 7 nucleotides match TRBD2. Unmatched junction bases numbered 7, after V lost 7 bases and J lost 4 bases. The CDR3 runs to 14 residues. Germline V gives CDR1 SEHNR, CDR2 FQNEAQ (reference sequence). CDR3 sequence (DNA): TGTGCCAGCACCCGGGGGGACCTATACAATGAGCAGTTCTTC. Its protein product is CASTRGDLYNEQFF.

V usage is TRBV13 and J usage is TRBJ2-7, with 7 bases lining up with TRBD1. Germline CDR1 and CDR2: PRHDT and FYEKMQ (reference sequence). This CDR3 is 16 amino acids long. Unmatched junction bases numbered 9, after V lost 1 base and J lost 3 bases. The CDR3 protein is CASSLVRGRYNYEQYF. CDR3 DNA: TGTGCCAGCAGCTTAGTGAGGGGGCGGTATAACTACGAGCAGTACTTC.

This chain joins TRBV4-2 and TRBJ1-2, with no clear D. Germline V CDR1 and CDR2: LGHNA, YNFKEQ. Trimming took off 0 bases at V and 4 bases at J, with 15 bases between the two ends. The CDR3 runs to 16 residues. The CDR3 sequence: CASSQDWAVSSYGYTF. The CDR3 nucleotides are TGTGCCAGCAGCCAAGATTGGGCCGTGAGCAGCTATGGCTACACCTTC.

The rearrangement joins TRBV29-1 to TRBJ1-2; D ambiguous. CDR1 is SQVTM, CDR2 ANQGSEA, per germline. V shed 6 bases and J shed 6 bases, with 29 bases lying between them. There are 17 residues in the CDR3. The DNA of the CDR3 is TGCAGCGTCGGTTGGGGTCCCAGGAGGAGGTCGGTCGATGGCTACACCTTC. This codes for CSVGWGPRRRSVDGYTF.

In DNA form, the CDR3 reads TGCGCCAGCAGCCAAGATCCGCCCAGCGGGGGGGCCTCGTGGACAGATACGCAGTATTTT. It specifies CASSQDPPSGGASWTDTQYF. The genes are TRBV4-1 and TRBJ2-3; TRBD2 aligns across 10 bases. The germline V gene has CDR1 MGHRA and CDR2 YSYEKL. This CDR3 spans 20 amino acids. V lost 0 bases and J lost 3; bases outside the gene matches: 15.

This sequence joins TRBV4-1 and TRBJ1-6, with a weak D call TRBD1 (5 bases). From germline, CDR1 is MGHRA and CDR2 YSYEKL. This CDR3 is 17 amino acids long. Trimming took 0 bases from V and 0 from J, leaving 9 bases between them. The CDR3 spells CASSQEQESSYNSPLHF. The CDR3 nucleotides are TGCGCCAGCAGCCAAGAACAGGAGAGCTCCTATAATTCACCCCTCCACTTT.

The V and J genes are TRBV5-1 and TRBJ1-1; D not certain. Trimming shortened V by 6 bases and J by 2 bases, and 5 bases separated the two germline ends. Germline V gives CDR1 SGHRS, CDR2 YFSETQ. The CDR3 spans 11 residues. The CDR3 sequence: CASKKNTEAFF. In DNA, the CDR3 is TGCGCCAGCAAGAAAAACACTGAAGCTTTCTTT.

The chain carries TRBV7-2 and TRBJ2-2, with TRBD1 identical over 8 bases. The V gene's germline CDR1 is SGHTA and CDR2 FQGNSA. V shed 4 bases and J 3 bases; nucleotides not matched to a gene: 10. The length of the CDR3 is 17 residues. CDR3 DNA sequence: TGTGCCAGCAGCTCGCAGGGGGCTGTATCTTACACCGGGGAGCTGTTTTTT. Its protein is CASSSQGAVSYTGELFF. Complete variable domain (other parts from reference TRBV7-2 and TRBJ2-2): GAGVSQSPSNKVTEKGKDVELRCDPISGHTALYWYRQSLGQGLEFLIYFQGNSAPDKSGLPSDRFSAERTGGSVSTLTIQRTQQEDSAVYLCASSSQGAVSYTGELFFGEGSRLTVL.